This T cell receptor (beta chain) was obtained from a study of regulatory T cells in long-lasting Graves disease. Time point described: newly diagnosed GD, antithyroid drugs for less than 3 months. PBMC-derived RNA was used for the TCR library. Libraries of TCR beta came from iRepertoire HTBI primers plus Arm-PCR of CDR3 regions. TCRdb fed the multiplex PCR reads into MiXCR, producing one record per CDR3 protein. This table has more than 400,000 distinct CDR3 sequences, 16% appearing once. This clonotype was counted between two and nine times. This CDR3 is 13 amino acids long. V gave up 8 bases and J gave up 3 bases, with 11 bases separating them. Germline-derived CDR1 and CDR2 are MGHDK and SYGVNS. The data were also submitted as part of a second study, on T cells in Graves' hyperthyroidism and ophthalmopathy.

This TCR was recovered from a man aged 35 to 55 with Graves disease. The genes are TRBV25-1 and TRBJ2-4; TRBD1 is a possible D gene (5 bases). This material consisted of peripheral blood mononuclear cells (PBMCs), taken at new diagnosis, from a patient treated with antithyroid drugs. The CDR3 nucleotides are TGTGCCAGCGCAGACAGAAACAAAAACATTCAGTACTTC. As protein: CASADRNKNIQYF.